This T cell receptor (beta chain) was sequenced for a study of blood T cell repertoires in COVID-19. On the study more broadly: The United States, Italy and Spain supplied acute and convalescent COVID-19 samples. PBMCs, B-cell-depleted T cells, or T cells provided the cDNA or gDNA that made up the material.

Original analysis: The assay estimated nucleated cells by amplifying reference gene primers. Profiling relied on immunoSEQ multiplex PCR, and the TCRdb table lists in-frame clones only, not all of them. The D gene and trimming were derived from the DNA, and the V and J assignments and clone size from that table. Of just over 650,000 clones listed, 90% are singletons. The CDR3 has 16 residues. V lost 4 bases, J lost 7 bases, and 9 bases stayed unmatched. Germline lookup yields CDR1 LGHDT and CDR2 YNNKEL (reference sequence). The chain combines TRBV3-1 (or the pseudogene TRBV3-2) with TRBJ2-2; 10 nucleotides match TRBD1. The sample comprised peripheral blood. This TCR derives from a woman between 18 and 29 years old with acute or convalescent COVID-19. The CDR3 reads CASSLPGTGVSGELFF. The CDR3 nucleotides read TGTGCCAGCAGCCTCCCCGGGACAGGGGTCAGCGGGGAGCTGTTTTTT.